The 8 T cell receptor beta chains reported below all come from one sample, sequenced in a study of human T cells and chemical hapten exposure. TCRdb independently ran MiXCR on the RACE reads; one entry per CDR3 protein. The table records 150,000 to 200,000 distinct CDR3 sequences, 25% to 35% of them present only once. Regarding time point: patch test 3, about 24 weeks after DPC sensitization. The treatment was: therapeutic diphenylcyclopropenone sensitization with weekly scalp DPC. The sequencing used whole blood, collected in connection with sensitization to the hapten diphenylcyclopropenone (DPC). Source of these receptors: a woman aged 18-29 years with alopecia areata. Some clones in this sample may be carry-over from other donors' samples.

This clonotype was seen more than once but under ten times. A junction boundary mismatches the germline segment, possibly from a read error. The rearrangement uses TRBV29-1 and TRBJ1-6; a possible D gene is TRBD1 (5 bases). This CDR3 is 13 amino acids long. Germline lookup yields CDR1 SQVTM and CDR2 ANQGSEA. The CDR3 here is CSLEQGAISPLHF. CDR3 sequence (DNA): TGCAGCCTTGAGCAGGGAGCGATATCACCCCTCCACTTT.

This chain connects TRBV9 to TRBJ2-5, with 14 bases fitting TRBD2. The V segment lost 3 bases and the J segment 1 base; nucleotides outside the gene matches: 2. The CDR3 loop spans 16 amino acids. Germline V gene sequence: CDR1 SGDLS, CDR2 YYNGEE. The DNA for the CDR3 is TGTGCCAGCAGCGCTGGGACTAGCGGGAGCCAAGAGACCCAGTACTTC. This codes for CASSAGTSGSQETQYF.

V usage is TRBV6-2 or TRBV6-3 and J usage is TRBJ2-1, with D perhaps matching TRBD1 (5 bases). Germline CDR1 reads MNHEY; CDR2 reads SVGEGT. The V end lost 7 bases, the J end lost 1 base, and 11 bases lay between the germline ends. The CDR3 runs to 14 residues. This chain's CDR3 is CASTQKGSYNEQFF. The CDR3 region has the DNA TGTGCCAGCACCCAGAAGGGGTCCTACAATGAGCAGTTCTTC.

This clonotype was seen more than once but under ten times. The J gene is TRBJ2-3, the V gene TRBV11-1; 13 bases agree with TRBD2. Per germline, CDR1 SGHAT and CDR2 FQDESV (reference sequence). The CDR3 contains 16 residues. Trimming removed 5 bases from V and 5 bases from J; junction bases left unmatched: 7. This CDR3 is CASSEGLAGYVDTQYF. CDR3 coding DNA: TGTGCCAGCAGCGAGGGACTAGCGGGATACGTAGATACGCAGTATTTT.

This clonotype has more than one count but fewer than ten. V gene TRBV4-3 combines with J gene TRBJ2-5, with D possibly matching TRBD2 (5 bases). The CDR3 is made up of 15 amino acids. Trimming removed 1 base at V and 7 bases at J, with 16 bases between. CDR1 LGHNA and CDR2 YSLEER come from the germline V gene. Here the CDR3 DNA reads TGCGCCAGCAGCCAAGGGCTAGCCCTCCGAGGGACCCAGTACTTC. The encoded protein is CASSQGLALRGTQYF.

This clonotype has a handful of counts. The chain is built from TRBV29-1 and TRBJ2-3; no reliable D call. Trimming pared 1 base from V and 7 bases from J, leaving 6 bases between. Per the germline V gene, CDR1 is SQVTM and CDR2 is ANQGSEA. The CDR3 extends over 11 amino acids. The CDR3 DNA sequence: TGCAGCGTTGAAGGTGGTAATACGCAGTATTTT. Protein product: CSVEGGNTQYF.

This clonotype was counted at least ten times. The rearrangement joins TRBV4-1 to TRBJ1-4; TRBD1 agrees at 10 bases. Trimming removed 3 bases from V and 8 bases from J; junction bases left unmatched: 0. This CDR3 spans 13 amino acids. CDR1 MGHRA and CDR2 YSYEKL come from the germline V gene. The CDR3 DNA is TGCGCCAGCAGCCAGGGACAGGGGGAAAAACTGTTTTTT. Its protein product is CASSQGQGEKLFF.

This CDR3 reads CASSSLLYTDTQYF. In nucleotides, the CDR3 is TGCGCCAGCAGCTCCCTTTTGTACACAGATACGCAGTATTTT. The chain carries TRBV5-1 and TRBJ2-3; D ambiguous. The CDR3 is made up of 14 amino acids. From germline, CDR1 is SGHRS and CDR2 YFSETQ. Trimming pared 3 bases from V and 2 bases from J, leaving 10 bases between.